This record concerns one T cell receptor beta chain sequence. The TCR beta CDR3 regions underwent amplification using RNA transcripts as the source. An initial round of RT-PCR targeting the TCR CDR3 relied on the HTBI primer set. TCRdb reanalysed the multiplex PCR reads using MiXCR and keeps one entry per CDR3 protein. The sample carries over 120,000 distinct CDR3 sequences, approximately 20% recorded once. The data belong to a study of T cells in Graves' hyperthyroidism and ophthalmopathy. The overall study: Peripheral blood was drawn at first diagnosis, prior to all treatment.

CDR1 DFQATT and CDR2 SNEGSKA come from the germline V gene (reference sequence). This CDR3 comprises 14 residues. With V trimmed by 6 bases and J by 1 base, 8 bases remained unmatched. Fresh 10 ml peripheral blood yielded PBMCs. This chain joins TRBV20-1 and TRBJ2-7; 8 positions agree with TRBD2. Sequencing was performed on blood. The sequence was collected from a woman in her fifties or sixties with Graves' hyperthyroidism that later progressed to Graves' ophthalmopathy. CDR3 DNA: TGCAGTGCCAGTCAGCGGGAGTGGTCCTACGAGCAGTACTTC. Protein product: CSASQREWSYEQYF.